These 31 T cell receptor beta chains came from one sample sequenced in a study of blood T cell repertoires in COVID-19 (dated by TCRdb to the early 2020s). The library came from the immunoSEQ multiplex PCR assay. The immuneACCESS repertoire file appears here via TCRdb, limited to in-frame rearrangements. These files lack a portion of the clones; in checked studies, under half of the deficit traces to unresolved V genes, and the cause of the others is not known. This sample lists under 200,000 clones; under 85% were detected once. About 9.1% of the sample is held by the ten biggest clonotypes. Sequencing was done on a sample of peripheral blood. These TCRs come from an elderly woman with acute or convalescent COVID-19.

The CDR3 protein is CASGLEVYEQFF. CDR3 DNA: TGTGCTAGTGGTTTAGAGGTTTATGAGCAGTTCTTC. The V gene is TRBV12-5, the J gene TRBJ2-1; no clear D. Germline CDR1 is LGHNT and CDR2 is FRNRAP. This CDR3 comprises 12 residues. V was pared by 3 bases and J by 8 bases, with 8 bases between.

CDR3 sequence (DNA): TGTGCCAGCAGCAGACGGGGGGATCCTAGCACAGATACGCAGTATTTT. Translated, it gives CASSRRGDPSTDTQYF. V usage is TRBV11-2 and J usage is TRBJ2-3; 7 positions match TRBD2. This CDR3 has 16 residues. The germline V gene encodes CDR1 SGHAT and CDR2 FQNNGV. Trimming at V came to 5 bases and at J to 0 bases, leaving 8 bases not matched to a gene. The full variable domain, its missing parts supplied by reference TRBV11-2 and TRBJ2-3, is EAGVAQSPRYKIIEKRQSVAFWCNPISGHATLYWYQQILGQGPKLLIQFQNNGVVDDSQLPKDRFSAERLKGVDSTLKIQPAKLEDSAVYLCASSRRGDPSTDTQYFGPGTRLTVL.

The chain combines TRBV7-9 with TRBJ1-2; 8 nucleotides match TRBD1. V lost 4 bases to trimming and J lost 4 bases; unmatched junction nucleotides: 8. The CDR3 covers 15 residues. The germline V gene encodes CDR1 SEHNR and CDR2 FQNEAQ (reference sequence). The chain's CDR3 is CASSSQRQGSYGYTF. The CDR3 DNA reads as TGTGCCAGCAGCTCGCAGCGACAGGGGAGCTATGGCTACACCTTC.

A single count supports this clone. The chain is built from TRBV5-1 and TRBJ2-1; 9 nucleotides align to TRBD2. J lost 7 bases, V lost 0 bases, and 8 bases had no gene match. Germline CDR1 is SGHRS and CDR2 is YFSETQ. CDR3 length: 16 amino acids. The CDR3 nucleotides are TGCGCCAGCAGCTTGGAACCAGCGGGAGGAGGTAATGAGCAGTTCTTC. This translates into CASSLEPAGGGNEQFF.

The genes are TRBV19 and TRBJ1-5, with D possibly matching TRBD1 (6 bases). The CDR3 runs to 15 residues. From germline, CDR1 is LNHDA and CDR2 SQIVND (reference sequence). Trimming shortened V by 4 bases and J by 5 bases, and 15 bases separated the two germline ends. The CDR3 bases are TGTGCCAGTAGTACCACAGGGTTTCTGCATCAGCCCCAGCATTTT. Translated: CASSTTGFLHQPQHF.

The chain couples TRBV4-1 to TRBJ1-3; no reliable D call. Trimming shortened V by 1 base and J by 0 bases, and 10 bases separated the two germline ends. Germline V gives CDR1 MGHRA, CDR2 YSYEKL. CDR3 length: 16 residues. The CDR3 protein is CASSQVNAGSGNTIYF. The CDR3 DNA reads as TGCGCCAGCAGCCAAGTTAACGCAGGCTCTGGAAACACCATATATTTT.

V and J are TRBV7-9 and TRBJ2-4; TRBD1 matches at 8 bases. The CDR3 consists of 19 residues. The germline V gene has CDR1 SEHNR and CDR2 FQNEAQ (reference sequence). The V and J ends lost 2 bases and 1 base, in that order; junction bases with no gene match: 13. The CDR3 here is CASSLFRGRSPYAKNIQYF. The CDR3 region has the DNA TGTGCCAGCAGCTTATTCAGGGGGCGTTCTCCCTATGCCAAAAACATTCAGTACTTC. Based on the CDR3 plus reference TRBV7-9 and TRBJ2-4, the full variable domain is DTGVSQNPRHKITKRGQNVTFRCDPISEHNRLYWYRQTLGQGPEFLTYFQNEAQLEKSRLLSDRFSAERPKGSFSTLEIQRTEQGDSAMYLCASSLFRGRSPYAKNIQYFGAGTRLSVL.

For the CDR3, the DNA is TGTGCCAGCAGTGAAGGATACAGCTACAATGAGCAGTTCTTC. Translated, it gives CASSEGYSYNEQFF. The J gene is TRBJ2-1, the V gene TRBV25-1; D is undetermined. The V gene's germline CDR1 is MGHDK and CDR2 SYGVNS. The V and J ends lost 2 bases and 3 bases respectively, with 8 bases between them. The CDR3 is made up of 14 amino acids.

The chain couples TRBV6-2 or TRBV6-3 to TRBJ1-2, with unresolved D. Per the germline V gene, CDR1 is MNHEY and CDR2 is SVGEGT. The germline V and J ends were trimmed by 2 bases and 5 bases, with 6 bases remaining between them. The CDR3 loop spans 12 amino acids. The CDR3 protein is CASSYPSYGYTF. DNA for the CDR3: TGTGCCAGCAGTTACCCTTCGTATGGCTACACCTTC.

This chain connects TRBV2 to TRBJ1-4; TRBD1 might be the D (6 bases). The V and J ends lost 2 bases and 4 bases respectively, with 11 bases between them. Germline loops: CDR1 SNHLY, CDR2 FYNNEI. This CDR3 spans 15 amino acids. The CDR3 DNA follows: TGTGCCAGCAGTGAATTCCGACAGGATAATGAAAAACTGTTTTTT. This translates into CASSEFRQDNEKLFF.

This chain joins TRBV18 and TRBJ2-3, with 8 bases aligning to TRBD2. The trim removed 1 base at V and 6 bases at J, leaving 6 bases unmatched. Germline V gene sequence: CDR1 KGHSH, CDR2 LQKENI. CDR3 length equals 15 residues. CDR3 in amino acids: CASSPRREGRDTQYF. The CDR3 DNA follows: TGTGCCAGCTCACCACGCCGGGAGGGCCGTGATACGCAGTATTTT. Complete variable domain (other parts from reference TRBV18 and TRBJ2-3): NAGVMQNPRHLVRRRGQEARLRCSPMKGHSHVYWYRQLPEEGLKFMVYLQKENIIDESGMPKERFSAEFPKEGPSILRIQQVVRGDSAAYFCASSPRREGRDTQYFGPGTRLTVL.

The chain uses TRBV7-2 and TRBJ2-1; no firm D call. This CDR3 spans 11 amino acids. The ends were cut back, 6 bases at V and 9 bases at J, with 9 bases in the middle. Germline lookup yields CDR1 SGHTA and CDR2 FQGNSA. This CDR3 reads CASSTLLEQFF. In DNA, the CDR3 is TGTGCCAGCAGTACTCTTCTTGAGCAGTTCTTC.

This chain links TRBV6-2 or TRBV6-3 with TRBJ1-2; 7 positions match TRBD1. After removal of 6 bases from V and 8 bases from J, the junction contained 12 bases not matched to a gene. The CDR3 totals 14 residues. Germline CDR1 is MNHEY and CDR2 is SVGEGT. The CDR3 is CASSRDSPPRGYTF. The CDR3 nucleotides are TGTGCCAGCAGCCGGGACAGCCCCCCTAGGGGCTACACCTTC.

J is TRBJ1-6 and V is TRBV5-4, with unresolved D. Trimming took 4 bases from V and 5 from J, leaving 16 bases between them. This CDR3 comprises 16 residues. CDR1 SGHNT and CDR2 YYREEE come from the germline V gene (reference sequence). The CDR3 DNA reads TGTGCCAGCAGCAAGAGGGTCGGCGGCAATAATTCACCCCTCCACTTT. This gives the protein CASSKRVGGNNSPLHF.

The rearrangement joins TRBV27 to TRBJ2-7; possibly TRBD2 for D (5 bases). Germline CDR1 and CDR2: MNHEY and SMNVEV (reference sequence). This CDR3 is 12 amino acids long. V was clipped by 2 bases and J by 5 bases, with 7 bases between them. The CDR3 loop is CASSLRGNEQYF. CDR3 bases: TGTGCCAGCAGTTTAAGAGGGAACGAGCAGTACTTC.

The chain employs TRBV23-1 and TRBJ1-1; 8 bases are a match to TRBD1. TRBV23-1 is an ORF, and what it does is uncertain. The CDR3 has 13 amino acids. The V segment lost 9 bases and the J segment 5 bases; nucleotides outside the gene matches: 8. In DNA, the CDR3 is TGCGCCAGGACCCCAGGGGGCGGAACTGAAGCTTTCTTT. Amino acids: CARTPGGGTEAFF.

This CDR3 is CASSSGTGGFRGTEAFF. In DNA, the CDR3 is TGTGCCAGCAGCTCCGGGACAGGGGGCTTTCGAGGCACTGAAGCTTTCTTT. The chain has TRBV11-2 and TRBJ1-1, with TRBD1 identical over 12 bases. The CDR3 spans 17 residues. V shed 4 bases and J 4 bases; nucleotides not matched to a gene: 10. Germline CDR1 is SGHAT and CDR2 is FQNNGV.

The V and J genes are TRBV11-2 and TRBJ2-7, with D hard to call. Germline V lookup: CDR1 SGHAT, CDR2 FQNNGV. V was cut by 1 base and J by 0 bases, with 4 bases left in between. CDR3 length: 13 amino acids. CDR3 in amino acids: CASSLAFSYEQYF. The CDR3, as DNA: TGTGCCAGCAGCTTAGCCTTCTCCTACGAGCAGTACTTC.

This chain uses TRBV19 with TRBJ2-2; tentative D call: TRBD1 (5 bases). Germline V gene data show CDR1 as LNHDA and CDR2 as SQIVND (reference sequence). V lost 9 bases and J 2 bases, leaving 22 bases between the germline ends. The CDR3 sequence is 17 residues long. DNA for the CDR3: TGTGCCAGCACCCACCCGTGGACACCTCCAAACACCGGGGAGCTGTTTTTT. Encoded protein: CASTHPWTPPNTGELFF.

The V and J genes are TRBV7-2 and TRBJ1-4, with a weak D call TRBD1 (6 bases). V gave up 4 bases and J gave up 6 bases, with 21 bases separating them. In germline, CDR1 is SGHTA, CDR2 FQGNSA. CDR3 size: 17 residues. DNA for the CDR3: TGTGCCAGCAGCTCCACATCGCACAGGGTTTTTGATGAAAAACTGTTTTTT. Its translation is CASSSTSHRVFDEKLFF.

The chain links TRBV5-1 to TRBJ2-7; TRBD1 aligns across 9 bases. The junction had 10 bases not matched to a gene; V was cut back by 5 bases and J by 4 bases. Per the germline V gene, CDR1 is SGHRS and CDR2 is YFSETQ. This CDR3 contains 15 residues. The CDR3 DNA follows: TGCGCCAGCAGTTGGACCGGGACAGGGTATTACGAGCAGTACTTC. It encodes CASSWTGTGYYEQYF.

The chain couples TRBV19 to TRBJ1-5; no firm D call. Germline CDR1 LNHDA, CDR2 SQIVND (reference sequence). The CDR3 loop spans 14 amino acids. Trimming took off 6 bases at V and 4 bases at J, with 13 bases between the two ends. This CDR3 is CASRNVAVNQPQHF. CDR3 DNA sequence: TGTGCCAGTAGGAATGTGGCAGTAAATCAGCCCCAGCATTTT.

The chain is built from TRBV30 and TRBJ2-3; TRBD2 agrees at 8 bases. Germline loops: CDR1 GTSNPN, CDR2 SVGIG (reference sequence). This CDR3 contains 20 residues. V lost 2 bases to trimming and J lost 2 bases; unmatched junction nucleotides: 21. The CDR3 region has the DNA TGTGCCTGGAGTTGGGATAGTCAGCGGGGGCCGTCCACACACACAGATACGCAGTATTTT. Translated: CAWSWDSQRGPSTHTDTQYF. Full variable domain (missing parts from reference TRBV30 and TRBJ2-3): SQTIHQWPATLVQPVGSPLSLECTVEGTSNPNLYWYRQAAGRGLQLLFYSVGIGQISSEVPQNLSASRPQDRQFILSSKKLLLSDSGFYLCAWSWDSQRGPSTHTDTQYFGPGTRLTVL.

The genes are TRBV12-3 or TRBV12-4 and TRBJ1-1, with a tentative D call TRBD1 (6 bases). The CDR3 loop spans 13 amino acids. Trimming left V 5 bases short and J 4 bases short, with 11 bases between. The CDR3: CASSPVGGTEAFF. The CDR3 coding sequence is TGTGCCAGCAGTCCTGTAGGGGGCACTGAAGCTTTCTTT.

The CDR3, as DNA: TGTGCCAGCAGCGACAGGGGGCACCCCCAAGAGACCCAGTACTTC. Translation: CASSDRGHPQETQYF. The rearrangement uses TRBV6-5 and TRBJ2-5; 10 bases fit TRBD1. The germline V gene has CDR1 MNHEY and CDR2 SVGAGI. The CDR3 is 15 residues long. V trimming: 6 bases; J trimming: 1 base; junction bases outside the gene matches: 5.

The V call is TRBV20-1, the J call TRBJ2-2, with D possibly being TRBD1 (5 bases). The CDR3 extends over 15 amino acids. Germline CDR1 DFQATT, CDR2 SNEGSKA (reference sequence). Trimming shortened V by 3 bases and J by 0 bases, and 11 bases separated the two germline ends. The DNA of the CDR3 is TGCAGTGCTAGTAGGACACGGACGAACACCGGGGAGCTGTTTTTT. This gives the protein CSASRTRTNTGELFF.

This rearrangement joins TRBV4-2 to TRBJ1-6; D is uncertain. This CDR3 has 16 amino acids. Trimming removed 0 bases at V and 7 bases at J, with 13 bases between. CDR1 is LGHNA and CDR2 is YNFKEQ in the germline V gene. The CDR3 bases are TGTGCCAGCAGCCAAGAGGTGGGGTCGGGGAATTCACCCCTCCACTTT. This codes for CASSQEVGSGNSPLHF.

This clone was seen only once. Other DNA variants within this sample encode the same CDR3. The chain uses TRBV5-1 and TRBJ2-3; D is undetermined. The CDR3 has 15 residues. The germline V and J ends were trimmed by 0 bases and 2 bases, with 10 bases remaining between them. Looked up from germline, CDR1 is SGHRS and CDR2 is YFSETQ. CDR3 DNA sequence: TGCGCCAGCAGCTTGGCCGGCGGATCCACAGATACGCAGTATTTT. This codes for CASSLAGGSTDTQYF.

This rearrangement joins TRBV6-1 to TRBJ1-3; 7 bases match TRBD1. From germline, CDR1 is MNHNS and CDR2 SASEGT. The V segment lost 3 bases and the J segment 5 bases; nucleotides outside the gene matches: 13. The CDR3 is 17 residues long. The CDR3 protein is CASSELVTGFLRNTIYF. The CDR3 DNA follows: TGTGCCAGCAGTGAGCTGGTGACAGGGTTTCTAAGAAACACCATATATTTT.

V and J are TRBV5-1 and TRBJ1-2; the match to TRBD1 covers 7 bases. The germline V gene encodes CDR1 SGHRS and CDR2 YFSETQ. The CDR3 consists of 14 residues. V shed 3 bases and J 8 bases; nucleotides not matched to a gene: 10. The DNA for the CDR3 is TGCGCCAGCAGCTCAGGACAGGAGGGTAGCGGCTACACCTTC. Protein product: CASSSGQEGSGYTF.

The chain is built from TRBV7-9 and TRBJ2-1; TRBD1 agrees at 9 bases. Per the germline V gene, CDR1 is SEHNR and CDR2 is FQNEAQ (reference sequence). V shed 4 bases and J 8 bases; nucleotides not matched to a gene: 9. The CDR3 contains 15 residues. In DNA, the CDR3 is TGTGCCAGCAGCTCTCGGGACAGGGTTATCGATGAGCAGTTCTTC. Protein product: CASSSRDRVIDEQFF. The full variable domain, rest sourced from reference TRBV7-9 and TRBJ2-1, is DTGVSQNPRHKITKRGQNVTFRCDPISEHNRLYWYRQTLGQGPEFLTYFQNEAQLEKSRLLSDRFSAERPKGSFSTLEIQRTEQGDSAMYLCASSSRDRVIDEQFFGPGTRLTVL.